The next 13 T cell receptor beta chains were all read from a single sample in a study of blood T cell repertoires in COVID-19. The table came from immunoSEQ multiplex PCR; TCRdb's copy has only in-frame clones and leaves some out. The table shows under 200,000 clones, with around nine tenths occurring only once. The material sequenced was peripheral blood. These receptors were obtained from a man in his sixties with COVID-19, enrolled during active disease.

V usage is TRBV10-3 and J usage is TRBJ1-2; TRBD1 might be the D (5 bases). CDR3 length: 15 residues. The V and J ends lost 4 bases and 8 bases respectively, with 20 bases between them. The germline V gene encodes CDR1 ENHRY and CDR2 SYGVKD. CDR3 sequence: CAISGGDSTFQGYTF. In nucleotides, the CDR3 is TGTGCCATCAGTGGGGGGGACTCAACGTTTCAGGGCTACACCTTC.

The chain uses TRBV10-1 and TRBJ2-7, with TRBD2 matching 7 bases. With 4 bases clipped from V and 1 base from J, the junction kept 1 base outside the gene matches. The germline V gene has CDR1 WNHNN and CDR2 SYGVQD (reference sequence). The CDR3 runs 13 residues. CDR3 bases: TGCGCCAGCAGTGTGCGGGGGTCCTACGAGCAGTACTTC. This sequence encodes CASSVRGSYEQYF.

The CDR3 protein is CASSRVLGAETEAFF. The CDR3 bases are TGTGCCAGCAGCCGAGTGCTAGGGGCTGAGACTGAAGCTTTCTTT. This sequence joins TRBV7-8 and TRBJ1-1, with D possibly matching TRBD1 (5 bases). V was cut by 5 bases and J by 5 bases, with 18 bases left in between. Germline values: CDR1 SGHVS, CDR2 FQNEAQ. This CDR3 region has 15 residues. Full variable domain (missing parts from reference TRBV7-8 and TRBJ1-1): GAGVSQSPRYKVAKRGQDVALRCDPISGHVSLFWYQQALGQGPEFLTYFQNEAQLDKSGLPSDRFFAERPEGSVSTLKIQRTQQEDSAVYLCASSRVLGAETEAFFGQGTRLTVV.

This sequence joins TRBV6-6 and TRBJ2-2; D is possibly TRBD1 (6 bases). Germline V gene lookup returns CDR1 MNHNY and CDR2 SVGAGI (reference sequence). CDR3 length: 13 amino acids. V gave up 5 bases and J gave up 8 bases, with 12 bases separating them. CDR3 residues: CASSGSGTGELFF. The CDR3, as DNA: TGTGCCAGCAGTGGATCGGGGACAGGGGAGCTGTTTTTT.

This rearrangement joins TRBV28 to TRBJ2-1; weak D call: TRBD2 (6 bases). CDR1 and CDR2 from the germline V gene are MDHEN and SYDVKM. The CDR3 runs to 14 residues. V gave up 8 bases and J gave up 8 bases, with 19 bases separating them. CDR3 protein: CASVAGSLIHEQFF. The CDR3 DNA reads TGTGCCAGCGTTGCGGGAAGTTTGATTCATGAGCAGTTCTTC.

The chain carries TRBV3-1 (or the pseudogene TRBV3-2) and TRBJ2-3, with 16 positions matching TRBD2. The germline CDR1 and CDR2 sequences are LGHDT and YNNKEL (reference sequence). V gave up 5 bases and J gave up 4 bases; unmatched junction bases: 15. CDR3 size: 20 residues. The CDR3 spells CASSSYLAPGLAGGADTQYF. For the CDR3, the DNA is TGTGCCAGCAGCTCCTATCTCGCGCCGGGACTAGCGGGGGGGGCAGATACGCAGTATTTT.

This chain links TRBV6-6 with TRBJ2-2, with D uncertain. CDR1 is MNHNY and CDR2 is SVGAGI in the germline V gene (reference sequence). The CDR3 extends over 13 amino acids. The germline V and J ends were trimmed by 7 bases and 7 bases, with 13 bases remaining between them. The CDR3 DNA reads as TGTGCCAGCAATCCTAAGACTGGCGGGGAGCTGTTTTTT. Protein: CASNPKTGGELFF.

The chain recombines TRBV19 with TRBJ2-1; the D gene is possibly TRBD1 (7 bases). This CDR3 comprises 17 residues. Trimming left V 0 bases short and J 4 bases short, with 16 bases between. Germline lookup yields CDR1 LNHDA and CDR2 SQIVND (reference sequence). The CDR3 DNA reads TGTGCCAGTAGTATAGACCGCCGGACAGGAGGGTACAATGAGCAGTTCTTC. Translated: CASSIDRRTGGYNEQFF.

This chain connects TRBV19 to TRBJ1-5; D possibly corresponds to TRBD1 (6 bases). Trimming removed 3 bases at V and 4 bases at J, with 10 bases between. The germline V gene has CDR1 LNHDA and CDR2 SQIVND (reference sequence). This CDR3 has 14 residues. CDR3 nucleotide sequence: TGTGCCAGTAGTATTCAGACAGGAAATCAGCCCCAGCATTTT. It yields the protein CASSIQTGNQPQHF.

This clone appeared once. The J gene is TRBJ2-6, the V gene TRBV7-8; D is uncertain. Germline CDR1 is SGHVS and CDR2 is FQNEAQ. V dropped 5 bases and J dropped 1 base, with 6 bases sitting between them. This CDR3 spans 14 amino acids. The CDR3 DNA follows: TGTGCCAGCAGCCCAGTGTCTGGGGCCAACGTCCTGACTTTC. It specifies CASSPVSGANVLTF.

The chain recombines TRBV27 with TRBJ1-5; D remains unclear. The germline V and J ends were trimmed by 2 bases and 6 bases, with 11 bases remaining between them. Germline-derived CDR1 and CDR2 are MNHEY and SMNVEV (reference sequence). The CDR3 totals 14 residues. The CDR3 DNA reads TGTGCCAGCAGTTTAGGTAACACCCCTCAGCCCCAGCATTTT. Encoded protein: CASSLGNTPQPQHF.

V usage is TRBV7-9 and J usage is TRBJ2-1, with TRBD2 matching over 8 bases. CDR3 length: 14 amino acids. Germline values: CDR1 SEHNR, CDR2 FQNEAQ (reference sequence). Trimming at V came to 5 bases and at J to 6 bases, leaving 6 bases not matched to a gene. This CDR3 reads CASSTTGTSNEQFF. In DNA form, the CDR3 reads TGTGCCAGCAGCACAACCGGGACTAGCAATGAGCAGTTCTTC.

The chain combines TRBV6-6 with TRBJ1-6; the D gene is possibly TRBD1 (6 bases). The V and J ends lost 5 bases and 0 bases respectively, with 14 bases between them. The germline gives CDR1 MNHNY, CDR2 SVGAGI (reference sequence). CDR3 length equals 17 residues. CDR3 sequence (DNA): TGTGCCAGCAGTCGGTCGGGGGGGCGCTCCTATAATTCACCCCTCCACTTT. This encodes CASSRSGGRSYNSPLHF.